Below, one TCR beta chain is given with its context. Its antigen remains unknown. This entry is derived from a study of identical twins. General study points: Abundant beta clonotypes from cord blood had fewer insertions, unlike memory repertoires, which showed none. In beta out-of-frame sequences, the excess sharing between twins was weaker. Researchers reported excess low generation probability among twin-shared out-of-frame alpha sequences.

A template switching step contributed a universal primer site, while unique molecular identifiers were present in the cDNA. From the 5' RACE reads, TCRdb called clonotypes with MiXCR, one entry per CDR3 protein. The profile shows fewer than 650,000 distinct CDR3 sequences, 9.6% of them singletons. V dropped 5 bases and J dropped 5; count of bases not matched to a gene: 6. Germline CDR1 and CDR2: DFQATT and SNEGSKA (reference sequence). The CDR3 is 13 amino acids. The same data also contributed to another study, on yellow fever vaccine responses in identical twins.

V is TRBV20-1 and J is TRBJ2-7, with 10 nucleotides matching TRBD2. This clonotype was sampled from a woman between 18 and 29 years old in good health. Sequencing was performed on PBMCs. Here the CDR3 DNA reads TGCAGTGCTCCGAGCGGGGGGGCCAACGAGCAGTACTTC. This sequence encodes CSAPSGGANEQYF.